This is a list of T cell receptor beta chains from one sample in a study of T cells after yellow fever vaccination. One entry per CDR3 protein results from TCRdb running MiXCR on the 5' RACE reads. The table lists under 600,000 distinct CDR3 sequences, about a fifth of them singletons. The input for sequencing was PBMCs, taken roughly 20 days after the first yellow fever vaccination. The receptor set was obtained from a man younger than 30 who received the YFV17D yellow fever vaccine. Each CDR3 is given with its conserved first and last residue. A D gene is named only where the DNA matches it firmly. Only some rows state a clone size, as once, few, many or a class for expanded clones.

j_call	d_call	clone_size	v_call	cdr3_nt	cdr3_aa
TRBJ2-1	TRBD2	-	TRBV14	TGTGCCAGCAGTCGACTAGCGGCCCATGAGCAGTTCTTC	CASSRLAAHEQFF
TRBJ2-6	TRBD2	once	TRBV15	TGTGCCACCAGCAGTGCGGGACTAGCGGCTTTTGGGGCCAACGTCCTGACTTTC	CATSSAGLAAFGANVLTF
TRBJ2-3	TRBD2	few	TRBV4-2	TGTGCCAGCAGCACGGCTAGCGGGGCGAGCACAGATACGCAGTATTTT	CASSTASGASTDTQYF
TRBJ1-3	TRBD1	-	TRBV12-3/TRBV12-4	TGTGCCAGCCAGGGGGCGGGAAACACCATATATTTT	CASQGAGNTIYF
TRBJ2-3	TRBD2	-	TRBV7-6	TGTGCCAGCAGCCCCCGGACTAGCGGGGTCGCAGATACGCAGTATTTT	CASSPRTSGVADTQYF
TRBJ1-6	TRBD1	-	TRBV7-9	TGTGCCAGCAGCCGCCGACAGGGGCCAAATTCACCCCTCCACTTT	CASSRRQGPNSPLHF
TRBJ1-1	-	few	TRBV6-5	TGTGCCAGCTATCAGAACACTGAAGCTTTCTTT	CASYQNTEAFF
TRBJ2-1	TRBD2	few	TRBV10-2	TGCGCCAGCCGTGGACTAGCGGGGGGGCCGCTCGGAGAGCAGTTCTTC	CASRGLAGGPLGEQFF
TRBJ2-1	-	many	TRBV7-2	TGTGCCAGCAGCTTAAAAAGTAGAAATGAGCAGTTCTTC	CASSLKSRNEQFF
TRBJ2-1	TRBD2	-	TRBV7-2	TGTGCCAGCAGCTTAAATAGCGGGGGGGCCTTTGAGCAGTTCTTC	CASSLNSGGAFEQFF
TRBJ2-3	-	few	TRBV2	TGTGCCAGCAGTGAATTACCGGGGAAGAGCACAGATACGCAGTATTTT	CASSELPGKSTDTQYF
TRBJ2-3	TRBD2	-	TRBV27	TGTGCCAGCAGTTTCGGGTCCACGGGGGGGGATACGCAGTATTTT	CASSFGSTGGDTQYF
TRBJ2-4	-	-	TRBV5-5	TGTGCCAGCAGCGCCGGGCTAGAGGGGAACATTCAGTACTTC	CASSAGLEGNIQYF
TRBJ2-7	TRBD2	-	TRBV7-8	TGTGCCAGCAGCTTCTCGACTAGCGGGGGTAAAAATCACTACGAGCAGTACTTC	CASSFSTSGGKNHYEQYF
TRBJ2-5	-	-	TRBV6-5	TGTGCCAGCAGTTTGAGGACGATCAAAGAGACCCAGTACTTC	CASSLRTIKETQYF
TRBJ2-7	-	-	TRBV11-1	TGTGCCAGCAGCTTAGTTATCGGAGGGGGAATCTACGAGCAGTACTTC	CASSLVIGGGIYEQYF
TRBJ2-2	-	-	TRBV4-3	TGCGCCAGCAGCCATCACACCGGGGAGCTGTTTTTT	CASSHHTGELFF
TRBJ2-2	-	few	TRBV4-2	TGTGCCAGCAGGACGGGGATGAACACCGGGGAGCTGTTTTTT	CASRTGMNTGELFF
TRBJ2-5	TRBD2	-	TRBV4-3	TGCGCCAGCAGCCGGAGACTAGCGGACCAAGAGACCCAGTACTTC	CASSRRLADQETQYF
TRBJ2-1	TRBD2	few	TRBV5-6	TGTGCCAGCAGCTTGCCGGGACTAGCGGCTTACAATGAGCAGTTCTTC	CASSLPGLAAYNEQFF
TRBJ1-2	-	once	TRBV2	TGTGCCAGCAGCGTTGAGATGGGGGGCTACACCTTC	CASSVEMGGYTF
TRBJ2-2	TRBD1	-	TRBV25-1	TGTGCCAGCATCCGAGCCTGGACAGGGGCCTCCGCGAACACCGGGGAGCTGTTTTTT	CASIRAWTGASANTGELFF
TRBJ1-2	-	few	TRBV7-9	TGTGCCAGCACCCGGAGTACGGGGGGCTATGGCTACACCTTC	CASTRSTGGYGYTF
TRBJ2-7	TRBD1	few	TRBV20-1	TGCAGTGCTACCCCGGGACAGGGAAACGAGCAGTACTTC	CSATPGQGNEQYF
TRBJ2-1	-	-	TRBV11-2	TGTGCCAGCAGTACCATTTGGGCATTACCGGGACGGGACTACAATGAGCAGTTCTTC	CASSTIWALPGRDYNEQFF
TRBJ2-7	-	-	TRBV2	TGTGCCGTAAAGGGGGGGAAGGACGAGCAGTACTTC	CAVKGGKDEQYF
TRBJ2-2	-	-	TRBV6-1	TGTGCCAGCTCACCATTGTGGGGTAGCACCGGGGAGCTGTTTTTT	CASSPLWGSTGELFF
TRBJ2-1	-	few	TRBV28	TGTGCCAGCAGCCTGACGGGACGTGGCTCCTACAATGAGCAGTTCTTC	CASSLTGRGSYNEQFF
TRBJ1-1	TRBD1	few	TRBV12-3/TRBV12-4	TGTGCCAGCAGTCATGGACAGGTAATAACTGAAGCTTTCTTT	CASSHGQVITEAFF
TRBJ2-4	-	few	TRBV6-1	TGTGCCAGCAGTGAAGCGCTGTCAGATCTAGCCAAAAACATTCAGTACTTC	CASSEALSDLAKNIQYF
TRBJ1-1	TRBD1	-	TRBV29-1	TGCAGCGTTGGAGGACAGGTGACTGAAGCTTTCTTT	CSVGGQVTEAFF
TRBJ2-7	TRBD2	once	TRBV5-1	TGCGCCAGCAGATTCCGGACTAGCGACGAGCAGTACTTC	CASRFRTSDEQYF
TRBJ1-4	-	few	TRBV5-1	TGCGCCAGCAGCTTGGACAGTGATGATGAAAAACTGTTTTTT	CASSLDSDDEKLFF
TRBJ2-1	TRBD2	-	TRBV5-4	TGTGCCAGCAACTACTGGGGGATAGCGGGATCCTACAATGAGCAGTTCTTC	CASNYWGIAGSYNEQFF
TRBJ1-4	-	few	TRBV7-9	TGTGCCAGCAGCTCCCATCTAGGGGCAAATGAAAAACTGTTTTTT	CASSSHLGANEKLFF
TRBJ2-5	-	few	TRBV7-8	TGTGCCAGCACCAGAGCCAAGACAGTGCGCCAAGAGACCCAGTACTTC	CASTRAKTVRQETQYF
TRBJ2-3	-	-	TRBV5-4	TGTGCCAGCAGCGCGGGAATAGCCTTTACAGATACGCAGTATTTT	CASSAGIAFTDTQYF
TRBJ2-2	-	few	TRBV3-1	TGTGCCAGCAGCCGGAGTGGGGAGCTGTTTTTT	CASSRSGELFF
TRBJ1-2	-	few	TRBV6-5	TGTGCCAGCAGACCCGCGGGGCCCTATGGCTACACCTTC	CASRPAGPYGYTF
TRBJ2-3	-	-	TRBV10-3	TGTGCCATCACAAAGTATGGGGGCAGAACAGATACGCAGTATTTT	CAITKYGGRTDTQYF
TRBJ2-3	TRBD2	few	TRBV12-3/TRBV12-4	TGTGCCAGCAGTAGCGGGGGGGCCGGGGATACGCAGTATTTT	CASSSGGAGDTQYF